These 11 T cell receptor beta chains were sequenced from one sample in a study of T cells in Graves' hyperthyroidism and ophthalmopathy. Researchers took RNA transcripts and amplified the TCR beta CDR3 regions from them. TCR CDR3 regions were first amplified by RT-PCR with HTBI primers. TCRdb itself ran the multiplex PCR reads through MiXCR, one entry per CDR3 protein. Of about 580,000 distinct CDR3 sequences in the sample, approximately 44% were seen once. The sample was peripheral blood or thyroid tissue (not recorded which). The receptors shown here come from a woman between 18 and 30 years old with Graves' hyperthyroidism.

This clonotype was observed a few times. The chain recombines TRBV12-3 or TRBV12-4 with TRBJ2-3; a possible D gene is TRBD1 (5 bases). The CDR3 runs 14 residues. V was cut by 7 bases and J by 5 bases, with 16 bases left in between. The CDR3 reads CASMFAGSGDTQYF. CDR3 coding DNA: TGTGCCAGCATGTTTGCAGGGTCCGGAGATACGCAGTATTTT.

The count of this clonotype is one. The CDR3 reads CASSLAGETNEKLFF. CDR3 DNA sequence: TGTGCCAGCAGCTTAGCAGGAGAGACTAATGAAAAACTGTTTTTT. V gene TRBV7-6 combines with J gene TRBJ1-4; no reliable D call. The ends were cut back, 0 bases at V and 2 bases at J, with 7 bases in the middle. The CDR3 sequence is 15 residues long. The germline V gene encodes CDR1 SGHVS and CDR2 FNYEAQ.

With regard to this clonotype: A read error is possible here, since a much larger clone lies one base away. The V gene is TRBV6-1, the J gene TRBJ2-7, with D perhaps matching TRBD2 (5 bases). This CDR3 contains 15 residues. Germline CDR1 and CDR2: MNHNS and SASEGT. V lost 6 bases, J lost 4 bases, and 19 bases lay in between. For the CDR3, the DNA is TGTGCCAGCAGGGCTCCGGGGAGAAGGATGTACGAGCAGTACTTC. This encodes CASRAPGRRMYEQYF.

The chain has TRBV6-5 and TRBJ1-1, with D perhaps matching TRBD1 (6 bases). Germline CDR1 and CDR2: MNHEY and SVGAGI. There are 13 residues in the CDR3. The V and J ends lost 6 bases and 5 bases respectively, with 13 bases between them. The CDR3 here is CASSPGTPTEAFF. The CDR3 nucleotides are TGTGCCAGCAGCCCCGGGACACCTACTGAAGCTTTCTTT.

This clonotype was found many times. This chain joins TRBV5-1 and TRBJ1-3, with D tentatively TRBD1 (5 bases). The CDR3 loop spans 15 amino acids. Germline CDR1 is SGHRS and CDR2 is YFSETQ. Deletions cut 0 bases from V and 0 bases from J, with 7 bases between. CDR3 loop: CASSLGQFSGNTIYF. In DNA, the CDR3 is TGCGCCAGCAGCTTGGGACAGTTCTCTGGAAACACCATATATTTT.

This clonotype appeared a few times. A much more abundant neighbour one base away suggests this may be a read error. This CDR3 reads CACSLFGGHEQYF. The DNA of the CDR3 is TGTGCCTGCAGCTTGTTCGGGGGCCACGAGCAGTACTTC. V is TRBV5-5 and J is TRBJ2-7; TRBD1 or TRBD2 may be the D gene (6 bases each). The CDR3 is 13 residues long. Germline-derived CDR1 and CDR2 are SGHKS and YYEKEE (reference sequence).

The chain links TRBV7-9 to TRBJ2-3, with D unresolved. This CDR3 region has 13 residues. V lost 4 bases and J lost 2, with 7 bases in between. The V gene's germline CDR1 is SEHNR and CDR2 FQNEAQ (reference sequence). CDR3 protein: CASSYGNTDTQYF. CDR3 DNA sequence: TGTGCCAGCAGCTATGGGAACACAGATACGCAGTATTTT.

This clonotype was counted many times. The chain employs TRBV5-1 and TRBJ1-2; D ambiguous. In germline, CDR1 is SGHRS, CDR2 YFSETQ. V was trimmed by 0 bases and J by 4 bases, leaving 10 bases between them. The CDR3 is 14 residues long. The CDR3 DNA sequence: TGCGCCAGCAGCTTGGGGAAGGGAAGCTATGGCTACACCTTC. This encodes CASSLGKGSYGYTF.

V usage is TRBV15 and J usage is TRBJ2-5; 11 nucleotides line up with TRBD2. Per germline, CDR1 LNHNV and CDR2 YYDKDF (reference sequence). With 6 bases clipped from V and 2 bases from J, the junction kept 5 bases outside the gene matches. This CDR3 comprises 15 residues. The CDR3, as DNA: TGTGCCACCAGACTAGCGGGAGATTCGCAAGAGACCCAGTACTTC. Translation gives CATRLAGDSQETQYF. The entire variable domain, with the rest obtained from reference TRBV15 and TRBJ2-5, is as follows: DAMVIQNPRYQVTQFGKPVTLSCSQTLNHNVMYWYQQKSSQAPKLLFHYYDKDFNNEADTPDNFQSRRPNTSFCFLDIRSPGLGDTAMYLCATRLAGDSQETQYFGPGTRLLVL.

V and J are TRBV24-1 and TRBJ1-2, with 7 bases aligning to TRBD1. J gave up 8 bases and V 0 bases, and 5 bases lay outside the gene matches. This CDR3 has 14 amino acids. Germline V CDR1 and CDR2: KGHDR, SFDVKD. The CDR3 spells CATSDLKTGIGYTF. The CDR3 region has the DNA TGTGCCACCAGTGATTTGAAGACAGGGATCGGCTACACCTTC.

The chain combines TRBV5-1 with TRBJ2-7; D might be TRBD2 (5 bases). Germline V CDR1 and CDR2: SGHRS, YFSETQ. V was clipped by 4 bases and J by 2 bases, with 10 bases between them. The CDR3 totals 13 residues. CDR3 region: CASSHTGTYEQYF. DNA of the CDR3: TGCGCCAGCAGCCACACGGGGACCTACGAGCAGTACTTC.